These 24 T cell receptor beta chains originate from one sample sequenced in a study of T cell repertoires in cytomegalovirus infection. TCRdb analysed the reads with MiXCR anew, one entry per CDR3 protein. The sample carries some 440,000 distinct CDR3 sequences, roughly 30% recorded once. What was sequenced was PBMCs. The receptors originated from a human donor in good health (CMV status not recorded). Some clones in this sample may be carry-over from other donors' samples.

In its sample, this clonotype was seen a few times. The chain links TRBV4-3 to TRBJ1-2; D remains unclear. Trimming cost V 3 bases and J 4 bases, with 12 bases left between them. Germline values: CDR1 LGHNA, CDR2 YSLEER. The CDR3 has 14 amino acids. DNA of the CDR3: TGCGCCAGCAGCCAGACTCAAATGGTCTATGGCTACACCTTC. This encodes CASSQTQMVYGYTF.

This chain links TRBV19 with TRBJ1-4, with TRBD1 identical over 9 bases. The CDR3 runs 14 residues. After removal of 6 bases from V and 8 bases from J, the junction contained 7 bases not matched to a gene. Germline V CDR1 and CDR2: LNHDA, SQIVND (reference sequence). This CDR3 reads CASRNRGRDEKLFF. In DNA, the CDR3 is TGTGCCAGTAGAAACAGGGGGCGCGACGAAAAACTGTTTTTT.

In this sample, this clonotype turned up a few times. V is TRBV20-1 and J is TRBJ2-7; possible D gene TRBD2, 6 bases. With 6 bases removed from V and 3 bases from J, the gap between germline ends came to 12 bases. This CDR3 is built from 12 residues. Germline V CDR1 and CDR2: DFQATT, SNEGSKA (reference sequence). CDR3 region: CSAATRFYEQYF. DNA for the CDR3: TGCAGTGCGGCGACTAGATTCTACGAGCAGTACTTC.

Notes on this clonotype: A clone one base away is much larger, so this may be a read error. This CDR3 is missing its conserved last phenylalanine or tryptophan, likely due to a read error. The chain uses TRBV20-1 and TRBJ2-5, with a possible D match to TRBD2 (5 bases). CDR1 DFQATT and CDR2 SNEGSKA come from the germline V gene (reference sequence). V gave up 0 bases and J gave up 3 bases, with 14 bases separating them. There are 15 residues in the CDR3. The CDR3 region has the DNA TGCAGTGCTAGAGATAGCGCGGGTATAAAAGAGACCCAGTACGTC. Translation gives CSARDSAGIKETQYV.

This clonotype was seen more than once but under ten times. CDR3 in DNA: TGTGCCAGCAGCTTGGAAGGAGGGCCAACCCAAGAGACCCAGTACTTC. Translation: CASSLEGGPTQETQYF. The chain combines TRBV5-6 with TRBJ2-5; possible D gene TRBD2, 6 bases. Trimming removed 0 bases at V and 1 base at J, with 13 bases between. CDR3 size: 16 residues. CDR1 is SGHDT and CDR2 is YYEEEE in the germline V gene. Variable domain in full (rest from reference TRBV5-6 and TRBJ2-5): DAGVTQSPTHLIKTRGQQVTLRCSPKSGHDTVSWYQQALGQGPQFIFQYYEEEERQRGNFPDRFSGHQFPNYSSELNVNALLLGDSALYLCASSLEGGPTQETQYFGPGTRLLVL.

This rearrangement joins TRBV4-1 to TRBJ2-2, with D unclear. Trimming took off 0 bases at V and 0 bases at J, with 14 bases between the two ends. This CDR3 comprises 18 residues. CDR1 is MGHRA, CDR2 YSYEKL, per germline. CDR3 loop: CASSQDKRGFANTGELFF. CDR3 DNA: TGCGCCAGCAGCCAAGATAAACGTGGATTCGCGAACACCGGGGAGCTGTTTTTT.

J is TRBJ1-6 and V is TRBV19; TRBD1 matches 10 bases. From germline, CDR1 is LNHDA and CDR2 SQIVND (reference sequence). CDR3 length: 18 amino acids. Trimming cost V 5 bases and J 10 bases; bases outside gene matches: 17. The CDR3 sequence: CASSARDRGSERQSPLHF. For the CDR3, the DNA is TGTGCCAGTAGTGCCCGGGACAGGGGCTCAGAGCGTCAGTCACCCCTCCACTTT.

The chain combines TRBV6-6 with TRBJ2-2; D ambiguous. V lost 5 bases, J lost 8 bases, and 6 bases lay in between. The CDR3 totals 11 residues. Looked up from germline, CDR1 is MNHNY and CDR2 is SVGAGI (reference sequence). CDR3 protein: CASSPGGELFF. CDR3 nucleotide sequence: TGTGCCAGCAGTCCCGGAGGGGAGCTGTTTTTT.

This clonotype has just a few counts. This rearrangement joins TRBV12-3 or TRBV12-4 to TRBJ1-1; D is unresolved. The CDR3 contains 15 residues. The germline V and J ends were trimmed by 4 bases and 1 base, with 13 bases remaining between them. CDR3 DNA: TGTGCCAGCAGTTCCCATTTAGACGGGAACACTGAAGCTTTCTTT. The encoded protein is CASSSHLDGNTEAFF.

This clonotype has just a few counts. This sequence joins TRBV11-2 and TRBJ2-5; the D gene is possibly TRBD2 (5 bases). V lost 2 bases, J lost 2 bases, and 9 bases lay in between. The germline V gene encodes CDR1 SGHAT and CDR2 FQNNGV. The CDR3 loop spans 14 amino acids. The CDR3 loop reads CASSLYRRQETQYF. The CDR3 bases are TGTGCCAGCAGCTTATATCGGAGGCAAGAGACCCAGTACTTC.

Only a few counts were recorded for this clonotype. V usage is TRBV28 and J usage is TRBJ1-5; D gene uncertain. Germline V lookup: CDR1 MDHEN, CDR2 SYDVKM. Between the trimmed V and J ends, which lost 3 bases and 4 bases, there was a span of 10 bases. The CDR3 spans 14 residues. CDR3 sequence reads: CASSFGRKNQPQHF. The DNA of the CDR3 is TGTGCCAGCAGTTTTGGGCGGAAGAATCAGCCCCAGCATTTT.

This clonotype was seen many times. The genes are TRBV7-8 and TRBJ1-1; D gene ambiguous. This CDR3 is 14 amino acids long. Germline CDR1 SGHVS, CDR2 FQNEAQ. The germline V and J ends were trimmed by 6 bases and 1 base, with 12 bases remaining between them. CDR3 amino acids: CASRSLRKNTEAFF. The CDR3 DNA reads as TGTGCCAGCAGGAGTTTGAGGAAGAACACTGAAGCTTTCTTT.

The J gene is TRBJ1-2, the V gene TRBV20-1; TRBD1 matches 12 bases. Trimming took 4 bases from V and 7 from J; bases not matched to a gene: 7. Per the germline V gene, CDR1 is DFQATT and CDR2 is SNEGSKA (reference sequence). The length of the CDR3 is 14 residues. The CDR3, as DNA: TGCAGTGCTAAACGGGGACAGGGGGCAAGTGGCTACACCTTC. Amino acids: CSAKRGQGASGYTF.

The chain has TRBV15 and TRBJ2-5, with D uncertain. The CDR3 runs 15 residues. Looked up from germline, CDR1 is LNHNV and CDR2 is YYDKDF (reference sequence). Trimming shortened V by 0 bases and J by 5 bases, and 13 bases separated the two germline ends. CDR3 bases: TGTGCCACCAGCAGAGACCGGGTCGCCCAGGAGACCCAGTACTTC. Translating gives CATSRDRVAQETQYF.

This clonotype was detected many times. At one of its ends the junction is not consistent with the germline gene, which may arise from a read error. V is TRBV7-7 and J is TRBJ1-2; 10 bases match TRBD1. This CDR3 comprises 17 residues. Germline CDR1 is SSHAT and CDR2 is FNYEAQ (reference sequence). CDR3 residues: CASSSPGQGLANYGYTF. The CDR3 DNA reads TGTGCTAGCAGCTCCCCGGGACAGGGGTTGGCGAACTATGGCTACACCTTC.

This clonotype turned up a few times. This chain joins TRBV28 and TRBJ1-1; 7 bases are a match to TRBD1. The junction had 5 bases not matched to a gene; V was cut back by 3 bases and J by 7 bases. CDR1 is MDHEN and CDR2 is SYDVKM in the germline V gene. CDR3 length: 13 residues. Written as DNA, the CDR3 is TGTGCCAGCAGTTTTTCACAGGGGCTTGAAGCTTTCTTT. This translates into CASSFSQGLEAFF.

The rearrangement joins TRBV5-8 to TRBJ2-3; D remains ambiguous. The CDR3 runs 13 residues. CDR1 and CDR2 (germline): SGHTS, YDEGEE. Between the trimmed V and J ends, which lost 1 base and 5 bases, there was a span of 8 bases. CDR3 residues: CASSLSTQDTQYF. The CDR3 region has the DNA TGTGCCAGCAGCTTGAGCACCCAAGATACGCAGTATTTT.

V is TRBV5-6 and J is TRBJ1-6; D is unclear. The germline V gene has CDR1 SGHDT and CDR2 YYEEEE. The CDR3 is made up of 15 amino acids. V lost 3 bases to trimming and J lost 8 bases, with 15 bases between them. The CDR3 DNA sequence: TGTGCCAGCAGCTCCACTGGCCCCCGGGATTCACCCCTCCACTTT. Translating gives CASSSTGPRDSPLHF.

The J gene is TRBJ1-1, the V gene TRBV3-1; 9 positions agree with TRBD1. Trimming took 4 bases from V and 0 from J; bases not matched to a gene: 6. This CDR3 region has 16 residues. CDR1 and CDR2 from the germline V gene are LGHDT and YNNKEL (reference sequence). CDR3 sequence: CASSPQGAVVNTEAFF. As DNA, the CDR3 is TGTGCCAGCAGCCCACAGGGGGCCGTGGTGAACACTGAAGCTTTCTTT.

This clonotype was found a few times. The chain is built from TRBV6-5 and TRBJ2-7; TRBD1 or TRBD2 may be the D gene (6 bases each). Germline V CDR1 and CDR2: MNHEY, SVGAGI. Between the trimmed V and J ends, which lost 6 bases and 5 bases, there was a span of 14 bases. The CDR3 sequence is 13 residues long. Here the CDR3 reads CASSRTGRHEQYF. In nucleotides, the CDR3 is TGTGCCAGCAGCCGCACAGGGAGGCACGAGCAGTACTTC.

The J gene is TRBJ2-2, the V gene TRBV10-2; 10 bases match TRBD2. Trimming took 6 bases from V and 3 from J; bases not matched to a gene: 4. Germline lookup yields CDR1 WSHSY and CDR2 SAAADI. The CDR3 runs 15 residues. CDR3 protein: CASRIAGGDTGELFF. CDR3 bases: TGCGCCAGCAGAATAGCGGGGGGTGACACCGGGGAGCTGTTTTTT.

This clonotype was detected a few times. This sequence joins TRBV20-1 and TRBJ2-1; a weak D match, TRBD2 (6 bases). Looked up from germline, CDR1 is DFQATT and CDR2 is SNEGSKA (reference sequence). This CDR3 is 15 amino acids long. The V end was cut by 1 base, the J end by 1 base, with 11 bases between. CDR3 protein: CSARGRGNSYNEQFF. The CDR3 DNA is TGCAGTGCTAGAGGGCGGGGAAATTCCTACAATGAGCAGTTCTTC.

This clonotype has a handful of counts. V gene TRBV12-3 or TRBV12-4 combines with J gene TRBJ2-1, with 10 bases aligning to TRBD2. V was clipped by 3 bases and J by 9 bases; unmatched bases: 8. The length of the CDR3 is 15 residues. In DNA, the CDR3 is TGTGCCAGCAGTTTTTTGAGCGGGGGGGCCGCTGAGCAGTTCTTC. Translated, it gives CASSFLSGGAAEQFF.

This clonotype has a count of ten or more. This sequence joins TRBV7-6 and TRBJ2-1, with 13 bases aligning to TRBD2. CDR1 SGHVS and CDR2 FNYEAQ come from the germline V gene. The CDR3 is 18 residues long. V shed 2 bases, J shed 5 bases, and the junction held 9 bases outside the gene matches. CDR3 amino acids: CASSLYTSGGASHNEQFF. CDR3 DNA: TGTGCCAGCAGCTTATACACTAGCGGGGGGGCTTCTCACAATGAGCAGTTCTTC. The full variable domain, with the rest looked up from reference TRBV7-6 and TRBJ2-1, is GAGVSQSPRYKVTKRGQDVALRCDPISGHVSLYWYRQALGQGPEFLTYFNYEAQQDKSGLPNDRFSAERPEGSISTLTIQRTEQRDSAMYRCASSLYTSGGASHNEQFFGPGTRLTVL.